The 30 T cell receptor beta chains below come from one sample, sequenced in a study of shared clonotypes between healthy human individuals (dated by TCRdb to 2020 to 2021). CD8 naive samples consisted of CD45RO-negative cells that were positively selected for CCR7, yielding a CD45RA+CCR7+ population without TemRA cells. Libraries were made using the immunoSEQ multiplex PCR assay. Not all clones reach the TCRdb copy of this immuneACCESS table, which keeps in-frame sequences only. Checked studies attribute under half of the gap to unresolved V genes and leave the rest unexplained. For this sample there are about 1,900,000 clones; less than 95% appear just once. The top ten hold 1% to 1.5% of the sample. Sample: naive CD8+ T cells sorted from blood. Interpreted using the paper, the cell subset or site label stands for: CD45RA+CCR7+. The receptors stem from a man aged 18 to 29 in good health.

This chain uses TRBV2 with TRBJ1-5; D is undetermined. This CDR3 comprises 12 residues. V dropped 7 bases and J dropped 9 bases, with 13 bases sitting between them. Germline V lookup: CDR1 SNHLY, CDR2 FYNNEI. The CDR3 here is CASTEGSRPQHF. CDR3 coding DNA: TGTGCCAGCACGGAGGGAAGTCGGCCCCAGCATTTT.

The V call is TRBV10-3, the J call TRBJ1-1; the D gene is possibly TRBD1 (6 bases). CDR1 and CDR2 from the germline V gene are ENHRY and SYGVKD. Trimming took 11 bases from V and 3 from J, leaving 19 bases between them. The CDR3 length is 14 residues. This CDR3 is CAWGGPFGDTEAFF. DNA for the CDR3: TGTGCCTGGGGGGGGCCCTTCGGGGACACTGAAGCTTTCTTT.

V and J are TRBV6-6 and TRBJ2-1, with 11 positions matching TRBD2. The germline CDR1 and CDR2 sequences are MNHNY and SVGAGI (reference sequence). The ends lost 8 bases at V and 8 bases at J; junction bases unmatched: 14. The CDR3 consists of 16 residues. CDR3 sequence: CASWGGDTSGSYEQFF. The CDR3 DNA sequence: TGTGCCAGCTGGGGAGGAGATACTAGCGGGAGTTATGAGCAGTTCTTC.

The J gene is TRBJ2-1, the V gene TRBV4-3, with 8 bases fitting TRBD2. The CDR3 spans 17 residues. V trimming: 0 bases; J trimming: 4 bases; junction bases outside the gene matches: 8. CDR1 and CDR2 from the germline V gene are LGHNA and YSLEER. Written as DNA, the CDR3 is TGCGCCAGCAGCCAAGATCGTGATAGCGGGGTGTACAATGAGCAGTTCTTC. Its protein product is CASSQDRDSGVYNEQFF.

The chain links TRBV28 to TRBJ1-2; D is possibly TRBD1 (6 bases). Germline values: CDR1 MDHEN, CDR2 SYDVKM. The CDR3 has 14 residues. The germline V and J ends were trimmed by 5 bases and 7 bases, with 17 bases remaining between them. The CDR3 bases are TGTGCCAGCAGTCTGAACGGACAGCTCGGTGGCTACACCTTC. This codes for CASSLNGQLGGYTF.

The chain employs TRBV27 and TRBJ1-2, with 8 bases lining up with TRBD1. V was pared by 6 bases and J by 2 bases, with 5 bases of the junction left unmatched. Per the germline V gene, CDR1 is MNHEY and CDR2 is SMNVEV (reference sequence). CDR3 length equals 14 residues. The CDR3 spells CASSPGQANYGYTF. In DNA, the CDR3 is TGTGCCAGCAGCCCGGGACAGGCCAACTATGGCTACACCTTC.

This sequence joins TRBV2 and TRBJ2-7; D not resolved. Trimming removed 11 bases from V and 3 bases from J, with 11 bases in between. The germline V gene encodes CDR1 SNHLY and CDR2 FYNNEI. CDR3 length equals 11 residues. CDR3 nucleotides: TGTGCCGGCTCAGAACACTACGAGCAGTACTTC. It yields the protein CAGSEHYEQYF.

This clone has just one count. Written as DNA, the CDR3 is TGTGCCAGCAGCCTCCAGGGGGTCCCTGACGAGCAGTACTTC. It encodes CASSLQGVPDEQYF. V is TRBV9 and J is TRBJ2-7, with TRBD1 matching 7 bases. V dropped 4 bases and J dropped 5; count of bases not matched to a gene: 9. The CDR3 is 14 residues long. Germline lookup yields CDR1 SGDLS and CDR2 YYNGEE.

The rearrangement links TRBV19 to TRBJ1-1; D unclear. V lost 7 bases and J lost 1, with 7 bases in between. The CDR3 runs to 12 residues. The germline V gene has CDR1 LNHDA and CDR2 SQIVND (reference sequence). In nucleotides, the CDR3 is TGTGCCAGTAATTCAGGGAACACTGAAGCTTTCTTT. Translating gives CASNSGNTEAFF.

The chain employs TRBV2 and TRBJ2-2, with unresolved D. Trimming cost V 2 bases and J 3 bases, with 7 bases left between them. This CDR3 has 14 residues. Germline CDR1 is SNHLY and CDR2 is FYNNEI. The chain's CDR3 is CASSENSYTGELFF. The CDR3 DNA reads TGTGCCAGCAGTGAAAACAGTTACACCGGGGAGCTGTTTTTT.

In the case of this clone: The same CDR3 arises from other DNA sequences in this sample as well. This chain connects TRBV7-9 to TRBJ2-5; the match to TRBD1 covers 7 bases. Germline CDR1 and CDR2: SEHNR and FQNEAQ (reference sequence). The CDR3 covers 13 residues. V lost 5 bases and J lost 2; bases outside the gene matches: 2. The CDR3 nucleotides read TGTGCCAGCAGCCTGGGACAGCAAGAGACCCAGTACTTC. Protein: CASSLGQQETQYF.

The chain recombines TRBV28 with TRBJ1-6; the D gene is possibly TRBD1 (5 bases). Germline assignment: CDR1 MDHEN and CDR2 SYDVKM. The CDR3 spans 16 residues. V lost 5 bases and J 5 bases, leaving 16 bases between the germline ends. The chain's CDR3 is CASSPNRQKDNSPLHF. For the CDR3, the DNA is TGTGCCAGCAGTCCCAACAGACAGAAAGATAATTCACCCCTCCACTTT.

In DNA form, the CDR3 reads TGCAGCGTTGAAGTGTCTCCCGGGGAGACCCAGTACTTC. As protein: CSVEVSPGETQYF. The chain is built from TRBV29-1 and TRBJ2-5; no reliable D call. The CDR3 runs 13 residues. Germline CDR1 is SQVTM and CDR2 is ANQGSEA. V shed 1 base and J shed 5 bases, with 11 bases lying between them.

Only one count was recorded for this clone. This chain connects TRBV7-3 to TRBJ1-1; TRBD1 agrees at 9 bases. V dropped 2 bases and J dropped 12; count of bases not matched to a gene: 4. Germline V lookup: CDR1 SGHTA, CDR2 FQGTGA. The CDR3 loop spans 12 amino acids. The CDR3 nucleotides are TGTGCCAGCAGCTTAGGGACAGGGATCCCTTTCTTT. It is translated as CASSLGTGIPFF.

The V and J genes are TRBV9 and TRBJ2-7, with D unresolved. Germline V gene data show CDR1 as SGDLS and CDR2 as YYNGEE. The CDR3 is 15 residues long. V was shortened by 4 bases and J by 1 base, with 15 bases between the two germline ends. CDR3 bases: TGTGCCAGCAGCCCAGGAAGGGCATATTCCTACGAGCAGTACTTC. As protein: CASSPGRAYSYEQYF. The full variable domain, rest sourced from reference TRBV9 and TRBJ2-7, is DSGVTQTPKHLITATGQRVTLRCSPRSGDLSVYWYQQSLDQGLQFLIQYYNGEERAKGNILERFSAQQFPDLHSELNLSSLELGDSALYFCASSPGRAYSYEQYFGPGTRLTVT.

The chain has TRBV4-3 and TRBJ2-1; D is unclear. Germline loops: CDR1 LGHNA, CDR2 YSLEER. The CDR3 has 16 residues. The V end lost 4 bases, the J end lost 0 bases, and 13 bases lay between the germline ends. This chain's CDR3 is CASSPRAWGSYNEQFF. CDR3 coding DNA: TGCGCCAGCAGCCCTCGCGCATGGGGCTCCTACAATGAGCAGTTCTTC.

CDR3 amino acids: CASSDSWAWVMNTEAFF. CDR3 coding DNA: TGTGCCAGCAGTGACAGCTGGGCGTGGGTAATGAACACTGAAGCTTTCTTT. The rearrangement joins TRBV6-1 to TRBJ1-1; D call uncertain. The CDR3 length is 17 residues. In germline, CDR1 is MNHNS, CDR2 SASEGT. The V gene lost 3 bases and the J gene lost 0 bases, with 17 bases spanning the gap.

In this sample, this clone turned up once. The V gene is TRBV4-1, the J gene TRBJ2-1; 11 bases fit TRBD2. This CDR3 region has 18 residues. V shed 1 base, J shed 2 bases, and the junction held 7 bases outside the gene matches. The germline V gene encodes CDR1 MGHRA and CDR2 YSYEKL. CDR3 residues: CASSQARWTSGPYNEQFF. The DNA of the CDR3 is TGCGCCAGCAGCCAAGCCAGGTGGACTAGCGGGCCCTACAATGAGCAGTTCTTC.

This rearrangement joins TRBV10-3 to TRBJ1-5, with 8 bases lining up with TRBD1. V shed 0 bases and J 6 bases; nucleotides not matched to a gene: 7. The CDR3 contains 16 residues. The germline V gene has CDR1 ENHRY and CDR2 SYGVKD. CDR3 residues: CAISESWDRRAQPQHF. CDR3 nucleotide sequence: TGTGCCATCAGTGAGTCCTGGGACAGGAGGGCTCAGCCCCAGCATTTT.

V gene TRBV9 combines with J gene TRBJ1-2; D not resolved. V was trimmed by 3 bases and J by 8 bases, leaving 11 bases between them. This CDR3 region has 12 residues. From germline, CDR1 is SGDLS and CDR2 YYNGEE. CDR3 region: CASSAPYGGYTF. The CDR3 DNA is TGTGCCAGCAGCGCCCCATACGGCGGCTACACCTTC.

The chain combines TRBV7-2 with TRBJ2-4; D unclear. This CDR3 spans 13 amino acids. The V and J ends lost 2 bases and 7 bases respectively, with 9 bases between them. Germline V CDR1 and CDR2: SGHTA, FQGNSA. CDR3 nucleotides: TGTGCCAGCAGCTTATTGGAGACGAACATTCAGTACTTC. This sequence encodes CASSLLETNIQYF.

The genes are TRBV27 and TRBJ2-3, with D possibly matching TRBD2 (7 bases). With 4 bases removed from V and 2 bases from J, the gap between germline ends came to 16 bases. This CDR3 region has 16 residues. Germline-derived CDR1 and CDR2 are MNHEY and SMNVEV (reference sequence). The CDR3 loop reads CASSSAPGGFTDTQYF. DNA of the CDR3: TGTGCCAGCAGTTCCGCTCCGGGGGGCTTCACAGATACGCAGTATTTT.

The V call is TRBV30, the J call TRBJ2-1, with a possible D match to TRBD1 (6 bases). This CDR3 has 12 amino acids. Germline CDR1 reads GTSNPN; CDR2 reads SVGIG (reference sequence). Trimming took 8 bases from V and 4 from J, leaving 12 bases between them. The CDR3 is CAEQDRYNEQFF. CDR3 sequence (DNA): TGTGCCGAACAGGACAGATACAATGAGCAGTTCTTC. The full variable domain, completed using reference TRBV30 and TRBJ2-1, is SQTIHQWPATLVQPVGSPLSLECTVEGTSNPNLYWYRQAAGRGLQLLFYSVGIGQISSEVPQNLSASRPQDRQFILSSKKLLLSDSGFYLCAEQDRYNEQFFGPGTRLTVL.

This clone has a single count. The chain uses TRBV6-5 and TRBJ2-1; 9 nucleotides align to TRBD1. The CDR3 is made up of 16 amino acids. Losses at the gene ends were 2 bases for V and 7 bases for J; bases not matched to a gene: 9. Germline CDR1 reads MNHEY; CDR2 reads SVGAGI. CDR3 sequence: CASSYGGTGPGNEQFF. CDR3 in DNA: TGTGCCAGCAGTTACGGCGGGACAGGGCCCGGTAATGAGCAGTTCTTC.

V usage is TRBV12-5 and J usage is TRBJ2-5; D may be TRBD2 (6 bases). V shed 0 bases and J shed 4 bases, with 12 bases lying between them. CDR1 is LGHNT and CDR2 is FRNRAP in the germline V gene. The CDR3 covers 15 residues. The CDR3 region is CASGLVGGAGETQYF. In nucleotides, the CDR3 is TGTGCTAGTGGTTTGGTCGGCGGGGCTGGAGAGACCCAGTACTTC.

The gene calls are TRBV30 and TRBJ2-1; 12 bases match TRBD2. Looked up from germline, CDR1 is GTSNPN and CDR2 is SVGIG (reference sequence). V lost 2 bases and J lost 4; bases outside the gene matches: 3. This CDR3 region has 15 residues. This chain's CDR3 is CAWSLTSGRYNEQFF. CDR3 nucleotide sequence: TGTGCCTGGAGTTTGACTAGCGGGAGATACAATGAGCAGTTCTTC.

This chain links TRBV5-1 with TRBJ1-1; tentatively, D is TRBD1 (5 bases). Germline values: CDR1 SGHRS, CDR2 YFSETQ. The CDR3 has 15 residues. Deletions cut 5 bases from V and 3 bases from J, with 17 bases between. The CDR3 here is CASSKGQGEDTEAFF. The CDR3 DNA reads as TGCGCCAGCAGTAAAGGCCAAGGGGAAGACACTGAAGCTTTCTTT.

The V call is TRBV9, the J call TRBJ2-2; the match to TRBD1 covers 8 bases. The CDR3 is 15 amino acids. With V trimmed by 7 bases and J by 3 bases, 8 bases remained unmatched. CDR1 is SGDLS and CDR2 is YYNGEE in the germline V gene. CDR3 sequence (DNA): TGTGCCAGCGGGCTCAGGGGGCTGGACACCGGGGAGCTGTTTTTT. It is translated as CASGLRGLDTGELFF.

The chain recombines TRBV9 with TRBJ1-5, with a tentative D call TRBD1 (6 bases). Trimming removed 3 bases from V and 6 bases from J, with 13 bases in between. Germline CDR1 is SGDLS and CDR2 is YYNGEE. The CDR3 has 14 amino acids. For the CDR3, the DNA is TGTGCCAGCAGCGGGGGGGGCTCGGGTCAGCCCCAGCATTTT. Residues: CASSGGGSGQPQHF.

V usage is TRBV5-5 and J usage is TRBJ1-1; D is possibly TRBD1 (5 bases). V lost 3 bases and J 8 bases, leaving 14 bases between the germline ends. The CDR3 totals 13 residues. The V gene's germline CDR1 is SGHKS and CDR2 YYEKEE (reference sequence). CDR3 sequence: CASSWTLGEEAFF. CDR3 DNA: TGTGCCAGCAGCTGGACATTGGGGGAAGAAGCTTTCTTT.